The 8 T cell receptor beta chains listed next were all sequenced from one sample in a study of regulatory and conventional T cells in RAG deficiency. Only in-frame clones appear in the TCRdb table, and some are missing; sequencing was by immunoSEQ multiplex PCR. The data contain 32,000 or so clones, 89% of them seen just once; the ten biggest clones take up roughly 13%. The data were also submitted as part of a second study, on regulatory T cells. In that study: Primers: 52 TRBV forward and 13 TRBJ reverse.

The sequencing input was CD8+ T cells sorted from blood. All receptors derive from a human donor in good health.

This clone has only a few counts. The chain carries TRBV19 and TRBJ2-7, with D unclear. This CDR3 region has 11 residues. Germline CDR1 is LNHDA and CDR2 is SQIVND (reference sequence). V lost 9 bases, J lost 3 bases, and 9 bases lay in between. CDR3 nucleotides: TGTGCCAGCAGAACTGGCTACGAGCAGTACTTC. Translated, it gives CASRTGYEQYF.

J is TRBJ1-1 and V is TRBV6-5, with D perhaps matching TRBD1 (5 bases). V was cut by 2 bases and J by 1 base, with 8 bases left in between. The CDR3 is made up of 14 amino acids. Germline V gene data show CDR1 as MNHEY and CDR2 as SVGAGI. CDR3 residues: CASSYGQGNTEAFF. Written as DNA, the CDR3 is TGTGCCAGCAGTTACGGGCAGGGGAACACTGAAGCTTTCTTT.

This clone was counted a single time. The chain is built from TRBV27 and TRBJ1-5; D is possibly TRBD1 (6 bases). Germline V gene sequence: CDR1 MNHEY, CDR2 SMNVEV (reference sequence). The CDR3 runs 14 residues. Between the trimmed V and J ends, which lost 2 bases and 3 bases, there was a span of 8 bases. CDR3 region: CASSLGGLNQPQHF. The CDR3 DNA sequence: TGTGCCAGCAGTTTAGGGGGGCTCAATCAGCCCCAGCATTTT.

This chain joins TRBV27 and TRBJ2-5; 12 nucleotides line up with TRBD2. The ends lost 6 bases at V and 4 bases at J; junction bases unmatched: 15. Germline V gene lookup returns CDR1 MNHEY and CDR2 SMNVEV (reference sequence). The CDR3 loop spans 18 amino acids. DNA for the CDR3: TGTGCCAGCAGCCAAGGGAGGGTTCTAGCGGGAGGGGCAGAGACCCAGTACTTC. Translating it yields CASSQGRVLAGGAETQYF.

This clone was recorded once. The chain employs TRBV6-5 and TRBJ2-1; TRBD1 aligns across 7 bases. V dropped 4 bases and J dropped 2; count of bases not matched to a gene: 5. The CDR3 sequence is 15 residues long. Germline CDR1 is MNHEY and CDR2 is SVGAGI. This chain's CDR3 is CASSSSRGTYNEQFF. Written as DNA, the CDR3 is TGTGCCAGCAGTTCCTCCAGGGGGACCTACAATGAGCAGTTCTTC.

The genes are TRBV18 and TRBJ1-5, with 8 bases lining up with TRBD1. The CDR3 has 15 residues. V was pared by 3 bases and J by 5 bases, with 6 bases of the junction left unmatched. In germline, CDR1 is KGHSH, CDR2 LQKENI. In nucleotides, the CDR3 is TGTGCCAGCTCACCGGACAGGGCCCACGATCAGCCCCAGCATTTT. Translated, it gives CASSPDRAHDQPQHF.

The chain joins TRBV11-2 to TRBJ2-1; 8 positions match TRBD2. With V trimmed by 2 bases and J by 7 bases, 7 bases remained unmatched. The CDR3 extends over 15 amino acids. Germline-derived CDR1 and CDR2 are SGHAT and FQNNGV. This chain's CDR3 is CASSLIAGGVNEQFF. The CDR3 region has the DNA TGTGCCAGCAGCTTAATTGCGGGGGGCGTGAATGAGCAGTTCTTC. Using reference TRBV11-2 and TRBJ2-1 for the parts outside the CDR3, the full variable domain is EAGVAQSPRYKIIEKRQSVAFWCNPISGHATLYWYQQILGQGPKLLIQFQNNGVVDDSQLPKDRFSAERLKGVDSTLKIQPAKLEDSAVYLCASSLIAGGVNEQFFGPGTRLTVL.

The CDR3 region is CAWNPAGRGTDTQYF. In nucleotides, the CDR3 is TGTGCCTGGAACCCGGCGGGGCGGGGGACAGATACGCAGTATTTT. The V call is TRBV30, the J call TRBJ2-3; 7 bases align to TRBD2. This CDR3 is built from 15 residues. Unmatched junction bases numbered 10, after V lost 4 bases and J lost 3 bases. Germline CDR1 and CDR2: GTSNPN and SVGIG (reference sequence).